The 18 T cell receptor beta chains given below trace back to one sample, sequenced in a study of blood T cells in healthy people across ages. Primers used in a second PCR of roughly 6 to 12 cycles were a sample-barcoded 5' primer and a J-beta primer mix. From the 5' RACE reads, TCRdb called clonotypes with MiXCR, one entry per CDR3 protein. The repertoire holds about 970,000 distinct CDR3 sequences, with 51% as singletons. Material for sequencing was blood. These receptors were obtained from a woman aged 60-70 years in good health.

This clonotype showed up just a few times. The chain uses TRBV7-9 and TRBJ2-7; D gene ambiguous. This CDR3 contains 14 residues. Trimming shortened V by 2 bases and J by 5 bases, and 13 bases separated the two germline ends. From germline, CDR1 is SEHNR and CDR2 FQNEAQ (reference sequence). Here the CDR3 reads CASSLIGQSHEQYF. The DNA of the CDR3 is TGTGCCAGCAGCTTAATTGGTCAGTCACACGAGCAGTACTTC.

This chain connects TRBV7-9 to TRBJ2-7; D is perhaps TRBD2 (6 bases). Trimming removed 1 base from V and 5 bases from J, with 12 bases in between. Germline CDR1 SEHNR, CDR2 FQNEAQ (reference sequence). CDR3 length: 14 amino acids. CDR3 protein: CASSLVSGADEQYF. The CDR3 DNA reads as TGTGCCAGCAGCTTAGTTTCGGGAGCGGACGAGCAGTACTTC.

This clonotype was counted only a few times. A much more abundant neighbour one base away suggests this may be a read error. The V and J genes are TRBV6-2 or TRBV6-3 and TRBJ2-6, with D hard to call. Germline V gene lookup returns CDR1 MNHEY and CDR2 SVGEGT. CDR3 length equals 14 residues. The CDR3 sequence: CAGSYGPSANVLTF. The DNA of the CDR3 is TGTGCCGGCAGTTATGGGCCGTCGGCCAACGTCCTGACTTTC.

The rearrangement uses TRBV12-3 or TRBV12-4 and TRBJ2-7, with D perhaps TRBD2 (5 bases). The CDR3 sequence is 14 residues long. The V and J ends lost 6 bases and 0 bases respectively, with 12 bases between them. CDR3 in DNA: TGTGCCAGCAGGGACTCCTCAAGCTCCTACGAGCAGTACTTC. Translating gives CASRDSSSSYEQYF.

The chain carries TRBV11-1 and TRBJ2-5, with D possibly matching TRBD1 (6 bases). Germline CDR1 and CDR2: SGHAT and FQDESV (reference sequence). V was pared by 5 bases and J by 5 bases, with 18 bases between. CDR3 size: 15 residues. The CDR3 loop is CASSRQRHRAETQYF. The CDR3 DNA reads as TGTGCCAGCAGCCGACAAAGGCACAGGGCGGAGACCCAGTACTTC.

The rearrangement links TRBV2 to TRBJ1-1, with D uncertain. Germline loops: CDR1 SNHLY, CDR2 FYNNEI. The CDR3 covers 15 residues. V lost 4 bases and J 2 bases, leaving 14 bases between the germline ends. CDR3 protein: CASSAHVQVNTEAFF. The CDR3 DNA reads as TGTGCCAGCAGTGCCCACGTTCAGGTAAACACTGAAGCTTTCTTT.

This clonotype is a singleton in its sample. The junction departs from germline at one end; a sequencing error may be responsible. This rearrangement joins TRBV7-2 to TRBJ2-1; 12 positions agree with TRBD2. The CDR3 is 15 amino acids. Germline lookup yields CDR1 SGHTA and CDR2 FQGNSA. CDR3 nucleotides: TGTGTCAGCAGCCGGACTAGCGGGACTATCTATGAGCAGTTCTTC. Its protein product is CVSSRTSGTIYEQFF.

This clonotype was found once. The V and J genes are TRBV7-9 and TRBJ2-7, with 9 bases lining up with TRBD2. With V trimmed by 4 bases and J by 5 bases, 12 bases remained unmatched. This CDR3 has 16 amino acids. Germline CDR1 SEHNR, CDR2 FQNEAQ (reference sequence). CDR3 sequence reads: CASSSLMGLAYHEQYF. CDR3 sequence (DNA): TGTGCCAGCAGCTCACTAATGGGACTAGCATACCACGAGCAGTACTTC.

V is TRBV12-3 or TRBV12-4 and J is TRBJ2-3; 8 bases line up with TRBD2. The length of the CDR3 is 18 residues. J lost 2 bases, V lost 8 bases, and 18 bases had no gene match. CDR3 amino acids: CASSIQGLVGGDTDTQYF. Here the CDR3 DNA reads TGTGCCAGCTCAATTCAGGGACTAGTGGGAGGGGACACAGATACGCAGTATTTT.

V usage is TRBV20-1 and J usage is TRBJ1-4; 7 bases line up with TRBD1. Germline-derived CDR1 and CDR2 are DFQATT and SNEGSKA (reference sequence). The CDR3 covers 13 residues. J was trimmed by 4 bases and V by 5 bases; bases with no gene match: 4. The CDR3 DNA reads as TGCAGTGCTTTCCGGGACAGTAATGAAAAACTGTTTTTT. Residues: CSAFRDSNEKLFF.

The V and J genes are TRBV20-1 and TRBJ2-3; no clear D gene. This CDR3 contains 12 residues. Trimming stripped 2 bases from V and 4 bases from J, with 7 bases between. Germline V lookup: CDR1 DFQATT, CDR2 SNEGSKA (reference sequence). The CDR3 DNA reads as TGCAGTGCTAGAAGCCCCCCAGATACGCAGTATTTT. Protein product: CSARSPPDTQYF.

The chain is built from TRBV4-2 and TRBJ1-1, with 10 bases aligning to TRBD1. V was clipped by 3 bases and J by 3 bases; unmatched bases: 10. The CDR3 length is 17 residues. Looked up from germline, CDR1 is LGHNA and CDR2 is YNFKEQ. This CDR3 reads CASSHITTDRGHTEAFF. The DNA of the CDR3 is TGTGCCAGCAGCCATATAACAACCGACAGGGGGCACACTGAAGCTTTCTTT.

Written as DNA, the CDR3 is TGCGCCAGCCTTCTGGGACGGCCGGAGTTGGCCGAGCAGTACTTC. Residues: CASLLGRPELAEQYF. The V gene is TRBV5-1, the J gene TRBJ2-7; perhaps D is TRBD1 or TRBD2 (5 bases each). V was clipped by 7 bases and J by 6 bases, with 23 bases between them. Germline CDR1 is SGHRS and CDR2 is YFSETQ. The CDR3 sequence is 15 residues long. The whole variable domain, remainder taken from reference TRBV5-1 and TRBJ2-7, is KAGVTQTPRYLIKTRGQQVTLSCSPISGHRSVSWYQQTPGQGLQFLFEYFSETQRNKGNFPGRFSGRQFSNSRSEMNVSTLELGDSALYLCASLLGRPELAEQYFGPGTRLTVT.

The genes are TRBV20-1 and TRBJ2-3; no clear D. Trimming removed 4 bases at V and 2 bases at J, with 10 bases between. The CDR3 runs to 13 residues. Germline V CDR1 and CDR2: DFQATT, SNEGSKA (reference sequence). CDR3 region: CSATASSTDTQYF. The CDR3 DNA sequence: TGCAGTGCTACGGCCTCCTCCACAGATACGCAGTATTTT.

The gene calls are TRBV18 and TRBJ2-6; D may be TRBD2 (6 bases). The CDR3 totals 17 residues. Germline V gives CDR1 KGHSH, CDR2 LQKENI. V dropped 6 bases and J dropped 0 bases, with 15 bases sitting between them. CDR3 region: CASSRGTVFSGANVLTF. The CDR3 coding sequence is TGTGCCAGCTCGCGCGGGACTGTTTTCTCTGGGGCCAACGTCCTGACTTTC.

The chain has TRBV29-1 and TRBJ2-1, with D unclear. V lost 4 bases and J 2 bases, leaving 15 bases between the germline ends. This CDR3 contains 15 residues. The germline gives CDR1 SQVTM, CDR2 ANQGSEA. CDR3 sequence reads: CSVAGRRNTYNEQFF. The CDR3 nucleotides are TGCAGCGTTGCCGGTAGACGGAACACCTACAATGAGCAGTTCTTC.

The CDR3 DNA reads TGTGCCAGCAGCTTAGCGGGAGGAAGGGAAAATGAGCAGTACTTC. Translation: CASSLAGGRENEQYF. The genes are TRBV7-2 and TRBJ2-5, with D possibly TRBD2 on 6 matching bases. The V gene lost 0 bases and the J gene lost 11 bases, with 19 bases spanning the gap. CDR3 length: 15 residues. Germline-derived CDR1 and CDR2 are SGHTA and FQGNSA.

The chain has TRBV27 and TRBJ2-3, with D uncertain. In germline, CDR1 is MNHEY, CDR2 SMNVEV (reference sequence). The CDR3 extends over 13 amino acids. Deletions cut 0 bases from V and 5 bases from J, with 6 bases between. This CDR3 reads CASSLSQVDTQYF. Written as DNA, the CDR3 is TGTGCCAGCAGTTTATCGCAGGTAGATACGCAGTATTTT.